These 26 T cell receptor beta chains were all obtained from the same sample, sequenced in a study of technical replicates of blood from a handful of donors. Using immunoSEQ multiplex PCR, the repertoire was profiled, and TCRdb retains in-frame clones only, with some absent. The sample includes more than 90,000 clones, roughly 95% seen only once; the top ten take 0.2% to 0.25%. Sample: T cells isolated from PBMCs. These receptors all stem from a human donor in good health.

The CDR3 DNA reads TGTGCCAGCAGTAAAGACAGGGGAACCACCTACGAGCAGTACTTC. Its protein is CASSKDRGTTYEQYF. The gene calls are TRBV6-6 and TRBJ2-7; 8 bases fit TRBD1. In germline, CDR1 is MNHNY, CDR2 SVGAGI (reference sequence). The CDR3 consists of 15 residues. The ends lost 5 bases at V and 2 bases at J; junction bases unmatched: 8.

This chain joins TRBV27 and TRBJ2-7; 7 nucleotides match TRBD2. The V segment lost 3 bases and the J segment 0 bases; nucleotides outside the gene matches: 5. Germline V lookup: CDR1 MNHEY, CDR2 SMNVEV (reference sequence). The CDR3 totals 15 residues. The CDR3 region is CASSFLAGSSYEQYF. CDR3 in DNA: TGTGCCAGCAGTTTCTTAGCGGGCTCCTCCTACGAGCAGTACTTC.

This clone appeared a single time. For the CDR3, the DNA is TGCAGCGTTGCACAGCATACTGAAAAACTGTTTTTT. The encoded protein is CSVAQHTEKLFF. The rearrangement links TRBV29-1 to TRBJ1-4; D not resolved. CDR1 and CDR2 (germline): SQVTM, ANQGSEA. V lost 4 bases to trimming and J lost 7 bases, with 10 bases between them. The CDR3 is 12 residues long.

The V gene is TRBV14, the J gene TRBJ2-1; D ambiguous. CDR1 is SGHDN and CDR2 is FVKESK in the germline V gene. The CDR3 totals 11 residues. V lost 5 bases to trimming and J lost 9 bases, with 8 bases between them. The CDR3 reads CASSSPGEQFF. CDR3 DNA: TGTGCCAGCAGCTCCCCCGGTGAGCAGTTCTTC.

The V and J genes are TRBV6-6 and TRBJ1-1; possible D gene TRBD1, 6 bases. The CDR3 runs to 14 residues. Germline values: CDR1 MNHNY, CDR2 SVGAGI (reference sequence). With 6 bases removed from V and 4 bases from J, the gap between germline ends came to 15 bases. The CDR3 is CASRQGGGGTEAFF. DNA for the CDR3: TGTGCCAGCAGACAAGGGGGAGGGGGCACTGAAGCTTTCTTT.

The chain combines TRBV2 with TRBJ1-3; possibly TRBD1 for D (6 bases). CDR3 length: 14 residues. The germline V gene encodes CDR1 SNHLY and CDR2 FYNNEI. V was shortened by 6 bases and J by 4 bases, with 13 bases between the two germline ends. CDR3 sequence: CASSQQGSGNTIYF. Written as DNA, the CDR3 is TGTGCCAGCAGCCAACAGGGCTCCGGAAACACCATATATTTT.

The chain has TRBV18 and TRBJ1-3; D might be TRBD1 (5 bases). V lost 2 bases to trimming and J lost 2 bases, with 10 bases between them. Germline CDR1 is KGHSH and CDR2 is LQKENI. This CDR3 has 15 amino acids. As DNA, the CDR3 is TGTGCCAGCTCACCAGAGACAGCTACTGGAAACACCATATATTTT. This encodes CASSPETATGNTIYF.

The CDR3 DNA is TGTGCCAGCAGCTTGCCCTTACTAGCTCGCGCAGATACGCAGTATTTT. Translated: CASSLPLLARADTQYF. The V gene is TRBV5-5, the J gene TRBJ2-3; D is possibly TRBD2 (6 bases). Trimming cost V 1 base and J 4 bases, with 16 bases left between them. Per germline, CDR1 SGHKS and CDR2 YYEKEE (reference sequence). The CDR3 contains 16 residues.

The V call is TRBV4-1, the J call TRBJ2-7, with TRBD2 identical over 7 bases. The trim removed 5 bases at V and 1 base at J, leaving 14 bases unmatched. There are 17 residues in the CDR3. CDR1 MGHRA and CDR2 YSYEKL come from the germline V gene. This CDR3 is CASSGAGLAGKSYEQYF. In nucleotides, the CDR3 is TGCGCCAGCAGCGGAGCGGGGCTTGCGGGGAAATCCTACGAGCAGTACTTC.

V gene TRBV11-2 combines with J gene TRBJ2-1; TRBD2 aligns across 9 bases. V shed 7 bases and J 2 bases; nucleotides not matched to a gene: 18. Germline CDR1 reads SGHAT; CDR2 reads FQNNGV. CDR3 length: 19 amino acids. The CDR3 loop is CASTPAPPGLANTYNEQFF. CDR3 nucleotide sequence: TGTGCCAGCACCCCCGCACCCCCCGGACTAGCGAACACCTACAATGAGCAGTTCTTC.

The J gene is TRBJ2-7, the V gene TRBV9; 10 positions match TRBD1. The V segment lost 4 bases and the J segment 5 bases; nucleotides outside the gene matches: 15. Germline lookup yields CDR1 SGDLS and CDR2 YYNGEE. CDR3 length equals 17 residues. CDR3 loop: CASSIEGGGQGNDEQYF. The CDR3 coding sequence is TGTGCCAGCAGCATAGAGGGGGGGGGACAGGGGAACGACGAGCAGTACTTC.

The V call is TRBV6-5, the J call TRBJ1-2, with 9 bases that match TRBD1. The junction had 15 bases not matched to a gene; V was cut back by 8 bases and J by 5 bases. This CDR3 spans 16 amino acids. Germline-derived CDR1 and CDR2 are MNHEY and SVGAGI. CDR3 sequence (DNA): TGTGCCAGCGGTTCCGGGACAGGGTATCACCTTTATGGCTACACCTTC. The encoded protein is CASGSGTGYHLYGYTF.

This sequence joins TRBV9 and TRBJ2-7, with 8 bases aligning to TRBD1. The CDR3 loop spans 13 amino acids. V lost 4 bases to trimming and J lost 5 bases; unmatched junction nucleotides: 5. CDR1 SGDLS and CDR2 YYNGEE come from the germline V gene. The CDR3 here is CASSTGGFNEQYF. CDR3 sequence (DNA): TGTGCCAGCAGCACAGGGGGTTTCAACGAGCAGTACTTC.

The chain links TRBV19 to TRBJ2-5; 12 bases are a match to TRBD1. The germline V gene has CDR1 LNHDA and CDR2 SQIVND (reference sequence). Trimming cost V 9 bases and J 5 bases; bases outside gene matches: 10. This CDR3 spans 15 amino acids. CDR3: CASLPGTGGKETQYF. CDR3 nucleotide sequence: TGTGCCAGCCTTCCAGGGACAGGGGGCAAGGAGACCCAGTACTTC.

The gene calls are TRBV6-1 and TRBJ2-7; D may be TRBD2 (7 bases). The CDR3 spans 15 residues. V was trimmed by 2 bases and J by 5 bases, leaving 16 bases between them. CDR1 and CDR2 from the germline V gene are MNHNS and SASEGT. CDR3 residues: CASSEPVGGPNEQYF. The DNA of the CDR3 is TGTGCCAGCAGTGAACCGGTGGGGGGGCCCAACGAGCAGTACTTC.

V gene TRBV5-1 combines with J gene TRBJ1-1; tentative D call: TRBD1 (5 bases). CDR3 size: 14 residues. Trimming took off 5 bases at V and 5 bases at J, with 16 bases between the two ends. CDR1 is SGHRS, CDR2 YFSETQ, per germline. CDR3 coding DNA: TGCGCCAGCAGTCAGGGCCCTACTGGAACTGAAGCTTTCTTT. This encodes CASSQGPTGTEAFF.

The chain couples TRBV28 to TRBJ1-5; D remains unclear. The CDR3 is made up of 15 amino acids. Trimming stripped 3 bases from V and 2 bases from J, with 11 bases between. CDR1 is MDHEN, CDR2 SYDVKM, per germline. Here the CDR3 DNA reads TGTGCCAGCAGTTTCGGCAGCGGAGGCAATCAGCCCCAGCATTTT. Amino acids: CASSFGSGGNQPQHF.

This clone was seen only once. CDR3: CASSVLGLAETQYF. CDR3 nucleotides: TGTGCCAGCAGCGTCCTTGGACTAGCGGAGACCCAGTACTTC. V and J are TRBV9 and TRBJ2-5, with TRBD2 identical over 9 bases. The V gene end was trimmed by 2 bases and the J gene end by 5 bases; junction bases not matched to a gene: 4. The CDR3 is made up of 14 amino acids. CDR1 is SGDLS, CDR2 YYNGEE, per germline.

This chain uses TRBV7-9 with TRBJ2-1, with D unresolved. The CDR3 consists of 13 residues. V was cut by 1 base and J by 10 bases, with 11 bases left in between. CDR1 and CDR2 (germline): SEHNR, FQNEAQ (reference sequence). This chain's CDR3 is CASSLVGSREQFF. CDR3 nucleotide sequence: TGTGCCAGCAGCTTAGTCGGGTCTCGGGAGCAGTTCTTC.

The chain combines TRBV9 with TRBJ1-2; D is undetermined. In germline, CDR1 is SGDLS, CDR2 YYNGEE. The ends were cut back, 0 bases at V and 4 bases at J, with 19 bases in the middle. The CDR3 spans 17 residues. This CDR3 reads CASSVVNGSVYRYGYTF. The DNA of the CDR3 is TGTGCCAGCAGCGTAGTAAACGGGTCGGTATATCGCTATGGCTACACCTTC.

J is TRBJ1-1 and V is TRBV6-5; no definite D call. The germline V gene encodes CDR1 MNHEY and CDR2 SVGAGI. The CDR3 runs 15 residues. Trimming removed 6 bases at V and 3 bases at J, with 17 bases between. Written as DNA, the CDR3 is TGTGCCAGCAGGCGGCGGGGAATCGGGCACACTGAAGCTTTCTTT. Residues: CASRRRGIGHTEAFF.

This clone has just one count. The chain has TRBV27 and TRBJ1-2; D gene uncertain. V lost 9 bases and J lost 0, with 23 bases in between. The CDR3 runs to 17 residues. Germline V gene data show CDR1 as MNHEY and CDR2 as SMNVEV (reference sequence). The CDR3 bases are TGTGCCAGTGGCCGGCGGGCAGAAATCCCTTCTAACTATGGCTACACCTTC. This translates into CASGRRAEIPSNYGYTF.

CDR3 in DNA: TGTGCCAGCAGCAAGACAGGCTCGAGCAATCAGCCCCAGCATTTT. Translation gives CASSKTGSSNQPQHF. The V and J genes are TRBV6-5 and TRBJ1-5; possibly TRBD1 for D (6 bases). Germline V gives CDR1 MNHEY, CDR2 SVGAGI. The CDR3 extends over 15 amino acids. Trimming left V 6 bases short and J 1 base short, with 13 bases between.

The CDR3 loop reads CAWSVGQIRGYTF. CDR3 DNA sequence: TGTGCCTGGAGTGTGGGACAGATACGTGGCTACACCTTC. The V and J genes are TRBV30 and TRBJ1-2; 7 positions match TRBD1. The V segment lost 0 bases and the J segment 7 bases; nucleotides outside the gene matches: 5. CDR3 length equals 13 residues. Germline loops: CDR1 GTSNPN, CDR2 SVGIG (reference sequence).

This clone was seen only once. This sequence joins TRBV19 and TRBJ1-2; TRBD1 matches 7 bases. In germline, CDR1 is LNHDA, CDR2 SQIVND (reference sequence). This CDR3 is 13 amino acids long. Unmatched junction bases numbered 9, after V lost 7 bases and J lost 7 bases. CDR3 protein: CASNNHGQVGYTF. CDR3 sequence (DNA): TGTGCCAGTAATAACCACGGACAGGTTGGCTACACCTTC.

This rearrangement joins TRBV7-9 to TRBJ1-5; unclear D gene. V dropped 3 bases and J dropped 5 bases, with 8 bases sitting between them. The germline gives CDR1 SEHNR, CDR2 FQNEAQ (reference sequence). The CDR3 totals 13 residues. The CDR3 DNA follows: TGTGCCAGCAGCTTGACCGGAGATCAGCCCCAGCATTTT. Translated, it gives CASSLTGDQPQHF.